A selection of T cell receptor beta chains follows, all from one sample in a study of Ad26.COV2.S vaccination and SARS-CoV-2 variants. Sequenced by immunoSEQ multiplex PCR; TCRdb stores in-frame clones only, minus some. The table includes 400,000 or so clones, roughly nine tenths detected once. Sequencing was performed on peripheral blood, taken in a trial of Ad26.COV2.S vaccine versus placebo. These receptors all stem from a person aged 18-65 years who received the Ad26.COV2.S COVID-19 vaccine or a placebo. The CDR3 runs from the conserved cysteine through the conserved F or W. The order of the fields is V gene, D gene, clone size, J gene, CDR3 protein, CDR3 DNA. D genes are given only for firm matches. A row's size may be missing; if present it is once, few, many or a size class.

TRBV7-2	.	.	TRBJ1-5	CASSSPGGPQHF	TGTGCCAGCAGCTCCCCAGGTGGCCCCCAGCATTTT
TRBV12-3/TRBV12-4	.	.	TRBJ1-5	CASSLGSNQPQHF	TGTGCCAGCAGTTTGGGCAGCAATCAGCCCCAGCATTTT
TRBV4-1	TRBD1	.	TRBJ1-1	CASSPDRGADMNTEAFF	TGCGCCAGCAGCCCGGACAGGGGGGCCGATATGAACACTGAAGCTTTCTTT
TRBV7-8	.	.	TRBJ2-7	CASSSPSGISSYEQYF	TGTGCCAGCAGCTCGCCTTCCGGGATTAGCTCCTACGAGCAGTACTTC
TRBV12-3/TRBV12-4	.	few	TRBJ1-2	CASLEYGNYGYTF	TGTGCCAGTTTAGAGTACGGAAACTATGGCTACACCTTC
TRBV11-2	.	.	TRBJ2-1	CASSLGTVSYYNEQFF	TGTGCCAGCAGCTTAGGCACCGTCTCCTACTACAATGAGCAGTTCTTC
TRBV15	.	.	TRBJ2-5	CATSRAGQDQETQYF	TGTGCCACCAGCAGAGCGGGCCAGGACCAAGAGACCCAGTACTTC
TRBV7-8	.	.	TRBJ1-1	CASRLRGERNTEAFF	TGTGCCAGCAGATTAAGGGGGGAAAGGAACACTGAAGCTTTCTTT
TRBV15	TRBD1	.	TRBJ1-4	CATSRNRGVEKLFF	TGTGCCACCAGCAGGAACAGGGGGGTTGAAAAACTGTTTTTT
TRBV13	.	.	TRBJ2-3	CASSALLRGHTDTQYF	TGTGCCAGCAGCGCACTCCTCAGGGGTCACACAGATACGCAGTATTTT
TRBV19	.	.	TRBJ2-7	CASSPRGFSYEQYF	TGTGCCAGTAGTCCCAGGGGCTTCTCCTACGAGCAGTACTTC
TRBV3-1/TRBV3-2	TRBD1	.	TRBJ2-5	CASSPYSGTGETQYF	TGTGCCAGCAGCCCTTATTCCGGGACAGGGGAGACCCAGTACTTC
TRBV4-1	TRBD2	.	TRBJ2-7	CASSQDRTLAGGNEQYF	TGCGCCAGCAGCCAAGATAGGACACTAGCGGGGGGAAACGAGCAGTACTTC
TRBV5-8	.	.	TRBJ2-3	CASSRGTAFKDTQYF	TGTGCCAGCAGCAGGGGGACTGCTTTTAAAGATACGCAGTATTTT
TRBV27	.	once	TRBJ1-2	CASTEVAGAGGYTF	TGTGCCAGCACTGAGGTGGCGGGGGCCGGTGGCTACACCTTC
TRBV5-8	.	.	TRBJ1-1	CASTLDYVLNTEAFF	TGTGCCAGCACACTTGATTACGTGCTGAACACTGAAGCTTTCTTT
TRBV7-9	.	.	TRBJ1-1	CASSWTADTEAFF	TGTGCCAGCAGCTGGACGGCCGACACTGAAGCTTTCTTT
TRBV6-1	.	.	TRBJ2-7	CASSDLGDPTSYEQYF	TGTGCCAGCAGTGACCTAGGGGACCCTACCTCCTACGAGCAGTACTTC
TRBV11-2	.	.	TRBJ1-4	CASTTPGRFEKLFF	TGTGCCAGCACCACGCCAGGGAGATTTGAAAAACTGTTTTTT
TRBV7-2	.	.	TRBJ1-2	CASSLDTPGTRTYGYTF	TGTGCCAGCAGCTTAGATACTCCCGGGACAAGAACCTATGGCTACACCTTC
TRBV3-1/TRBV3-2	.	.	TRBJ1-5	CASSQEARGNQPQHF	TGTGCCAGCAGCCAAGAGGCGCGAGGCAATCAGCCCCAGCATTTT
TRBV2	TRBD1	.	TRBJ2-7	CASSVTAGTGYEQYF	TGTGCCAGCAGTGTGACGGCCGGGACAGGCTACGAGCAGTACTTC
TRBV6-1	.	once	TRBJ2-5	CASSEYSGRQETQYF	TGTGCCAGCAGTGAATACTCTGGGAGGCAAGAGACCCAGTACTTC
TRBV10-3	.	.	TRBJ1-2	CAISESSGRAGGYTF	TGTGCCATCAGTGAGTCGTCGGGTCGGGCGGGGGGCTACACCTTC
TRBV7-9	.	few	TRBJ2-7	CASSLERASYEQYF	TGTGCCAGCAGCTTAGAGAGGGCGAGCTACGAGCAGTACTTC
TRBV5-1	.	.	TRBJ1-1	CASSLALGLNTEAFF	TGCGCCAGCAGCTTGGCCTTGGGGTTAAACACTGAAGCTTTCTTT
TRBV11-2	.	.	TRBJ2-5	CASSAEIQETQYF	TGTGCCAGCAGCGCCGAAATTCAAGAGACCCAGTACTTC
TRBV6-2/TRBV6-3	.	.	TRBJ1-5	CASSYGPLKHF	TGTGCCAGCAGTTATGGGCCCCTAAAGCATTTT
TRBV30	.	.	TRBJ1-1	CAWSVWGTNTEAFF	TGTGCCTGGAGTGTATGGGGGACGAACACTGAAGCTTTCTTT
TRBV27	.	.	TRBJ1-6	CASSLSRPDLNSPLHF	TGTGCCAGCAGTTTATCCCGGCCAGACTTAAATTCACCCCTCCACTTT
TRBV7-9	.	.	TRBJ2-3	CASSPVLAGMDTQYF	TGTGCCAGCAGCCCCGTGCTAGCCGGTATGGATACGCAGTATTTT
TRBV11-3	.	once	TRBJ1-1	CASSLDKGFEGATEAFF	TGTGCCAGCAGCTTAGATAAGGGTTTCGAAGGGGCCACTGAAGCTTTCTTT
TRBV4-3	TRBD1	.	TRBJ1-3	CASSKGQGSGNTIYF	TGCGCCAGCAGCAAGGGACAGGGGTCTGGAAACACCATATATTTT
TRBV10-3	.	once	TRBJ2-3	CAIIDTRFPDTQYF	TGTGCCATCATAGACACCCGGTTCCCAGATACGCAGTATTTT
TRBV7-9	TRBD1	.	TRBJ1-4	CASSTTGTGRREKLFF	TGTGCCAGCAGCACAACCGGGACAGGCCGACGGGAAAAACTGTTTTTT
TRBV7-8	TRBD2	.	TRBJ2-3	CASSFGLAVLSTDTQYF	TGTGCCAGCAGCTTCGGACTAGCGGTACTAAGCACAGATACGCAGTATTTT
TRBV7-2	.	.	TRBJ1-6	CASSLVGIYNSPLHF	TGTGCCAGCAGCTTAGTCGGGATCTATAATTCACCCCTCCACTTT
TRBV7-9	.	.	TRBJ1-1	CASSLEGQNTEAFF	TGTGCCAGCAGCTTAGAGGGGCAGAACACTGAAGCTTTCTTT
TRBV7-2	TRBD1	.	TRBJ1-6	CASSFAGQGTPLHF	TGTGCCAGCAGCTTTGCGGGACAGGGAACGCCCCTCCACTTT
TRBV7-8	.	once	TRBJ2-3	CASSSSRVGSLTDTQYF	TGTGCCAGCAGCTCGTCTAGAGTGGGGTCCCTCACAGATACGCAGTATTTT
TRBV5-1	.	.	TRBJ2-7	CASSLGNEQYF	TGCGCCAGCAGCTTGGGAAACGAGCAGTACTTC
TRBV6-5	.	.	TRBJ2-7	CASRAQGKFAKEQYF	TGTGCCAGCAGGGCGCAGGGGAAGTTCGCGAAGGAGCAGTACTTC
TRBV7-9	.	.	TRBJ1-2	CASSLDTRNYGYTF	TGTGCCAGCAGCTTAGATACACGAAACTATGGCTACACCTTC
TRBV19	.	.	TRBJ2-5	CATQIEETQYF	TGTGCCACACAGATAGAAGAGACCCAGTACTTC
TRBV27	.	.	TRBJ1-1	CASSLVRNTEAFF	TGTGCCAGCAGTTTAGTCAGAAACACTGAAGCTTTCTTT
TRBV19	.	.	TRBJ1-1	CASTLTRDTEAFF	TGTGCCAGTACCCTTACCCGGGACACTGAAGCTTTCTTT